The 28 T cell receptor beta chains listed next were all sequenced from one sample in a study of CD8 T cells in ankylosing spondylitis. A single record per CDR3 protein comes from TCRdb applying MiXCR to the 5' RACE reads. The sample contains approximately 350,000 distinct CDR3 sequences, approximately 20% of which appear only once. Specimen: blood, either unsorted or a sorted T cell fraction (not recorded which). These receptors were collected from a male donor with ankylosing spondylitis or in good health (not recorded which).

This clonotype was detected only a few times. This chain uses TRBV12-3 or TRBV12-4 with TRBJ1-1; weak D call: TRBD1 (6 bases). Trimming removed 1 base from V and 1 base from J, with 13 bases in between. The CDR3 runs 16 residues. The CDR3 coding sequence is TGTGCCAGCAGTTTAGTAATTGGGGGCGCGAACACTGAAGCTTTCTTT. Its translation is CASSLVIGGANTEAFF.

J is TRBJ2-7 and V is TRBV7-9; D gene unclear. V lost 2 bases to trimming and J lost 5 bases, with 7 bases between them. The CDR3 has 12 amino acids. Germline CDR1 is SEHNR and CDR2 is FQNEAQ (reference sequence). The CDR3 reads CASSLRIDEQYF. In DNA, the CDR3 is TGTGCCAGCAGCTTACGCATCGACGAGCAGTACTTC.

This clonotype was counted many times. The genes are TRBV25-1 and TRBJ2-5; D gene unclear. V lost 7 bases, J lost 4 bases, and 4 bases lay in between. CDR1 and CDR2 (germline): MGHDK, SYGVNS. The length of the CDR3 is 10 residues. The CDR3 here is CASTGETQYF. The CDR3 nucleotides are TGTGCCAGCACCGGAGAGACCCAGTACTTC. The full variable domain, its missing parts supplied by reference TRBV25-1 and TRBJ2-5, is EADIYQTPRYLVIGTGKKITLECSQTMGHDKMYWYQQDPGMELHLIHYSYGVNSTEKGDLSSESTVSRIRTEHFPLTLESARPSHTSQYLCASTGETQYFGPGTRLLVL.

V usage is TRBV4-1 and J usage is TRBJ2-3, with D perhaps being TRBD1 or TRBD2 (6 bases each). The CDR3 is made up of 15 amino acids. Trimming left V 1 base short and J 0 bases short, with 8 bases between. The germline gives CDR1 MGHRA, CDR2 YSYEKL. As DNA, the CDR3 is TGCGCCAGCAGCCAAGGAGGGGGGAGCACAGATACGCAGTATTTT. Protein: CASSQGGGSTDTQYF.

The chain uses TRBV20-1 and TRBJ1-2; 8 nucleotides line up with TRBD1. Germline CDR1 is DFQATT and CDR2 is SNEGSKA (reference sequence). The length of the CDR3 is 14 residues. This CDR3 reads CTHKDRDANYGYTF. In nucleotides, the CDR3 is TGCACCCACAAGGACAGGGATGCTAACTATGGCTACACCTTC.

The chain couples TRBV11-2 to TRBJ2-1; tentatively, D is TRBD1 or TRBD2 (5 bases each). Germline loops: CDR1 SGHAT, CDR2 FQNNGV. V dropped 1 base and J dropped 5 bases, with 15 bases sitting between them. The CDR3 consists of 16 residues. DNA for the CDR3: TGTGCCAGCAGCTTAGTTAGAGGGGTGGGTGACAATGAGCAGTTCTTC. Protein product: CASSLVRGVGDNEQFF. The full variable domain, in which reference TRBV11-2 and TRBJ2-1 provide the parts outside the CDR3, is EAGVAQSPRYKIIEKRQSVAFWCNPISGHATLYWYQQILGQGPKLLIQFQNNGVVDDSQLPKDRFSAERLKGVDSTLKIQPAKLEDSAVYLCASSLVRGVGDNEQFFGPGTRLTVL.

This chain links TRBV12-3 or TRBV12-4 with TRBJ2-2; D possibly corresponds to TRBD1 (6 bases). The length of the CDR3 is 16 residues. V dropped 3 bases and J dropped 0 bases, with 11 bases sitting between them. The CDR3 DNA follows: TGTGCCAGCAGTTTCCAGGGGTCCGCGAACACCGGGGAGCTGTTTTTT. It is translated as CASSFQGSANTGELFF.

This rearrangement joins TRBV5-4 to TRBJ2-3, with D tentatively TRBD1 (6 bases). The CDR3 has 16 residues. In germline, CDR1 is SGHNT, CDR2 YYREEE (reference sequence). The ends were cut back, 2 bases at V and 1 base at J, with 14 bases in the middle. DNA for the CDR3: TGTGCCAGCAGCTTTCTGGGGGCTGGTGGCACAGATACGCAGTATTTT. Its translation: CASSFLGAGGTDTQYF.

The sample holds a few counts of this clonotype. The V gene is TRBV12-3 or TRBV12-4, the J gene TRBJ2-1; 9 nucleotides align to TRBD1. The CDR3 has 15 residues. V shed 6 bases, J shed 7 bases, and the junction held 10 bases outside the gene matches. DNA for the CDR3: TGTGCCAGCAGCCAGCTGGGACAGGGTGGGAATGAGCAGTTCTTC. It yields the protein CASSQLGQGGNEQFF.

This clonotype was detected a few times. This sequence joins TRBV7-9 and TRBJ2-3, with unresolved D. Germline loops: CDR1 SEHNR, CDR2 FQNEAQ (reference sequence). The CDR3 length is 15 residues. V was shortened by 2 bases and J by 3 bases, with 12 bases between the two germline ends. CDR3 residues: CASSLSLGLTDTQYF. The DNA for the CDR3 is TGTGCCAGCAGCTTATCGTTGGGGTTGACAGATACGCAGTATTTT. The whole variable domain, remainder taken from reference TRBV7-9 and TRBJ2-3, is DTGVSQNPRHKITKRGQNVTFRCDPISEHNRLYWYRQTLGQGPEFLTYFQNEAQLEKSRLLSDRFSAERPKGSFSTLEIQRTEQGDSAMYLCASSLSLGLTDTQYFGPGTRLTVL.

The chain links TRBV4-2 to TRBJ2-3; 7 nucleotides match TRBD2. The germline V gene encodes CDR1 LGHNA and CDR2 YNFKEQ. The CDR3 contains 11 residues. V shed 1 base, J shed 14 bases, and the junction held 3 bases outside the gene matches. The CDR3 DNA reads TGTGCCAGCAGCCAAGGACTAGCTTGGTATTTT. This codes for CASSQGLAWYF.

This clonotype was seen more than once but under ten times. The chain employs TRBV3-1 and TRBJ2-7; D unclear. Trimming stripped 2 bases from V and 1 base from J, with 6 bases between. This CDR3 region has 13 residues. CDR1 and CDR2 from the germline V gene are LGHDT and YNNKEL (reference sequence). The DNA of the CDR3 is TGTGCCAGCAGCCAATATCCTTCCTACGAGCAGTACTTC. Its translation is CASSQYPSYEQYF.

The J gene is TRBJ2-3, the V gene TRBV13; TRBD2 aligns across 10 bases. The germline CDR1 and CDR2 sequences are PRHDT and FYEKMQ (reference sequence). Losses at the gene ends were 4 bases for V and 2 bases for J; bases not matched to a gene: 6. This CDR3 is built from 16 residues. The CDR3 is CASSWDSGGPTDTQYF. CDR3 DNA: TGTGCCAGCAGCTGGGATAGCGGGGGGCCCACAGATACGCAGTATTTT.

A few counts support this clonotype. The chain joins TRBV27 to TRBJ2-7; no reliable D call. The germline CDR1 and CDR2 sequences are MNHEY and SMNVEV (reference sequence). This CDR3 has 13 amino acids. V lost 5 bases and J 6 bases, leaving 14 bases between the germline ends. CDR3 sequence: CASSPREMGEQYF. The DNA for the CDR3 is TGTGCCAGCAGTCCCCGCGAAATGGGCGAGCAGTACTTC.

In its sample, this clonotype was seen a few times. The chain is built from TRBV2 and TRBJ2-3; either TRBD1 or TRBD2 may supply D (5 bases each). V shed 5 bases and J shed 0 bases, with 9 bases lying between them. Germline CDR1 and CDR2: SNHLY and FYNNEI. This CDR3 is built from 14 residues. CDR3 in amino acids: CASSTGASTDTQYF. The CDR3 DNA is TGTGCCAGCAGTACCGGGGCCAGCACAGATACGCAGTATTTT.

Only a few counts were recorded for this clonotype. The chain joins TRBV10-3 to TRBJ1-1, with 8 bases that match TRBD1. Trimming cost V 3 bases and J 4 bases; bases outside gene matches: 7. Germline assignment: CDR1 ENHRY and CDR2 SYGVKD. This CDR3 contains 15 residues. CDR3 region: CAISEPDRVGTEAFF. In DNA, the CDR3 is TGTGCCATCAGTGAACCGGACAGGGTAGGCACTGAAGCTTTCTTT.

The chain uses TRBV27 and TRBJ2-3; D may be TRBD1 or TRBD2 (5 bases each). Germline V gene sequence: CDR1 MNHEY, CDR2 SMNVEV (reference sequence). The CDR3 runs 17 residues. Trimming left V 5 bases short and J 7 bases short, with 25 bases between. The CDR3 nucleotides are TGTGCCAGCAGTCCAGACCGGGACCCCCGTTCTGAACATACGCAGTATTTT. This encodes CASSPDRDPRSEHTQYF.

This clonotype has a count of ten or more. J is TRBJ2-7 and V is TRBV12-3 or TRBV12-4; 12 nucleotides match TRBD2. The CDR3 is 14 amino acids. V was pared by 5 bases and J by 6 bases, with 5 bases of the junction left unmatched. The CDR3 DNA sequence: TGTGCCAGCAGTCCTAGCGGGGGGGCGCTCGAGCAGTACTTC. Protein: CASSPSGGALEQYF.

There are a few counts of this clonotype. The chain joins TRBV20-1 to TRBJ1-5; D remains ambiguous. Germline V CDR1 and CDR2: DFQATT, SNEGSKA (reference sequence). This CDR3 is 18 amino acids long. V was pared by 3 bases and J by 3 bases, with 24 bases between. CDR3 sequence reads: CSASDRESPWRNNQPQHF. The CDR3 DNA sequence: TGCAGTGCTAGTGATAGGGAATCCCCATGGAGGAACAATCAGCCCCAGCATTTT.

This clonotype was seen ten or more times. The chain has TRBV7-2 and TRBJ2-4; either TRBD1 or TRBD2 may supply D (5 bases each). The CDR3 contains 16 residues. V dropped 4 bases and J dropped 1 base, with 14 bases sitting between them. CDR1 and CDR2 from the germline V gene are SGHTA and FQGNSA. CDR3 DNA: TGTGCCAGCAGCTCCAGTGGGACCGTTGCCAAAAACATTCAGTACTTC. Amino acid sequence: CASSSSGTVAKNIQYF.

This clonotype was recorded at least ten times. The gene calls are TRBV5-1 and TRBJ2-7, with 7 bases fitting TRBD1. V shed 0 bases, J shed 3 bases, and the junction held 3 bases outside the gene matches. CDR3 length: 14 residues. The germline V gene has CDR1 SGHRS and CDR2 YFSETQ. The CDR3 nucleotides are TGCGCCAGCAGCTTGGAGGGGGCTGGCTACGAGCAGTACTTC. Its protein is CASSLEGAGYEQYF.

This clonotype appeared a few times. J is TRBJ2-5 and V is TRBV12-3 or TRBV12-4; no clear D. This CDR3 has 14 residues. Trimming left V 8 bases short and J 0 bases short, with 13 bases between. The CDR3: CASGRTEYQETQYF. The CDR3 DNA reads as TGTGCCAGCGGGCGAACCGAGTACCAAGAGACCCAGTACTTC.

This chain joins TRBV7-9 and TRBJ2-7, with D unresolved. The CDR3 is 11 residues long. V lost 4 bases to trimming and J lost 5 bases, with 6 bases between them. The germline V gene encodes CDR1 SEHNR and CDR2 FQNEAQ (reference sequence). In DNA form, the CDR3 reads TGTGCCAGCAGCTCCCCCCACGAGCAGTACTTC. It yields the protein CASSSPHEQYF.

This clonotype was seen more than once but under ten times. This chain's CDR3 is CAISDPDHDREGSPLHF. The DNA for the CDR3 is TGTGCCATCAGTGACCCAGACCACGACAGGGAAGGTTCACCCCTCCACTTT. The V and J genes are TRBV10-3 and TRBJ1-6; 7 nucleotides agree with TRBD1. This CDR3 comprises 17 residues. Germline trimming cut 3 bases from V and 9 bases from J; bases unmatched to any gene: 14. Per the germline V gene, CDR1 is ENHRY and CDR2 is SYGVKD.

The chain carries TRBV20-1 and TRBJ2-7; 7 bases align to TRBD1. CDR3 length equals 15 residues. In germline, CDR1 is DFQATT, CDR2 SNEGSKA (reference sequence). The trim removed 5 bases at V and 0 bases at J, leaving 10 bases unmatched. For the CDR3, the DNA is TGCAGTGCTCGAGTCCGGGACAGCAGCTCCTACGAGCAGTACTTC. This encodes CSARVRDSSSYEQYF.

The genes are TRBV7-9 and TRBJ2-1, with 8 bases identical to TRBD2. The CDR3 has 16 amino acids. Germline V CDR1 and CDR2: SEHNR, FQNEAQ (reference sequence). J gave up 4 bases and V 7 bases, and 12 bases lay outside the gene matches. The CDR3 nucleotides read TGTGCCAGCACATCTTCCCGCGGGGGGATTTACAATGAGCAGTTCTTC. Its translation is CASTSSRGGIYNEQFF.

This rearrangement joins TRBV4-1 to TRBJ2-2; D possibly corresponds to TRBD2 (6 bases). The V end was cut by 2 bases, the J end by 2 bases, with 12 bases between. Germline V gene sequence: CDR1 MGHRA, CDR2 YSYEKL. This CDR3 has 16 residues. CDR3 in DNA: TGCGCCAGCAGCCAATGGAGGGGTCCCAACACCGGGGAGCTGTTTTTT. Protein product: CASSQWRGPNTGELFF.

J is TRBJ2-5 and V is TRBV15; 9 bases map to TRBD2. Germline V lookup: CDR1 LNHNV, CDR2 YYDKDF (reference sequence). The CDR3 extends over 17 amino acids. V trimming: 6 bases; J trimming: 1 base; junction bases outside the gene matches: 12. Here the CDR3 reads CATSITASGEIQETQYF. The CDR3, as DNA: TGTGCCACCAGTATTACCGCTAGCGGGGAAATCCAAGAGACCCAGTACTTC. Combining the CDR3 with reference TRBV15 and TRBJ2-5 gives the whole variable domain DAMVIQNPRYQVTQFGKPVTLSCSQTLNHNVMYWYQQKSSQAPKLLFHYYDKDFNNEADTPDNFQSRRPNTSFCFLDIRSPGLGDTAMYLCATSITASGEIQETQYFGPGTRLLVL.